This record concerns one TCR beta chain sequence. Through template switching, UMIs that included a 6-nucleotide sample barcode were added. TCRalpha along with TCRbeta cDNA was subjected to two nested PCRs lasting approximately 16 and 9 cycles. TCRdb reprocessed the 5' RACE reads; each CDR3 protein has one entry and no DNA is given. This table holds around 220,000 distinct CDR3 sequences. This entry comes from a study of monozygotic twins with inflammatory bowel disease. CDR1 and CDR2 (germline): DFQATT, SNEGSKA (reference sequence). The CDR3 is made up of 15 amino acids. Donors gave about 2.6 ml of blood apiece.

This chain joins TRBV20-1 and TRBJ2-1; there is no DNA to check the TCRdb D call of TRBD2. This receptor was obtained from a human donor with ulcerative colitis or Crohn's disease, or a healthy co-twin of an affected twin (not recorded which). Sequencing was performed on blood. CDR3 loop: CSARDPRLGGNEQFF.